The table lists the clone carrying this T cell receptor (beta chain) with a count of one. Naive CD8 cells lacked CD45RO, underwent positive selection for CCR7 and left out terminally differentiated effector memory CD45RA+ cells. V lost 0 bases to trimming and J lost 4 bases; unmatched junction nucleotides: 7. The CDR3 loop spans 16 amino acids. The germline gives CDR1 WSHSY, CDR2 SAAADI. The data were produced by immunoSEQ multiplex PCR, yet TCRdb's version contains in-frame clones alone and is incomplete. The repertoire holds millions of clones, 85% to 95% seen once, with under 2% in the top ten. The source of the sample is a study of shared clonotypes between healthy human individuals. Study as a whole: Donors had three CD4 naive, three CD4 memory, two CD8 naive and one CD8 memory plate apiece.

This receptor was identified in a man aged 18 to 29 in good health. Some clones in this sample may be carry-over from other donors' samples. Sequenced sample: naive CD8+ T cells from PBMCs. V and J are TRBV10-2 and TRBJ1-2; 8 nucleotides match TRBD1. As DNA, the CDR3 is TGCGCCAGCAGTGAGTCTCCGACAGGGGCCCCCTATGGCTACACCTTC. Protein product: CASSESPTGAPYGYTF.